The clone carrying this T cell receptor beta chain was found once. This sample was included in a study of blood T cell repertoires in COVID-19. Sequencing used immunoSEQ multiplex PCR; TCRdb keeps in-frame clones, though not all of them. The top ten hold approximately 3% of the sample, which has fewer than 75,000 clones, around three quarters seen once. This receptor was identified in a man in his sixties with acute or convalescent COVID-19. The source material was peripheral blood.

CDR3 DNA sequence: TGTGCCAGCAGCGTCTCCGGGACAGGGCAAGAGACCCAGTACTTC. It encodes CASSVSGTGQETQYF. The chain combines TRBV9 with TRBJ2-5; 9 bases match TRBD1. Germline V CDR1 and CDR2: SGDLS, YYNGEE. V lost 2 bases to trimming and J lost 2 bases; unmatched junction nucleotides: 4. This CDR3 region has 15 residues.